This T cell receptor beta chain originates from a study of blood T cell repertoires in COVID-19. Study summary: Some COVID-19 samples were acute and others convalescent; all came from the United States, Italy and Spain. PBMCs, B-cell-depleted T cells, or T cells provided the cDNA or gDNA that made up the material.

Seattle researchers signed up patients amid active infection and tracked them longitudinally. Germline V CDR1 and CDR2: SGHTA, FQGNSA. Trimming cost V 2 bases and J 4 bases; bases outside gene matches: 8. This CDR3 has 16 amino acids. The authors' processing: Reference gene primer amplification gave nucleated cell count estimates. Assay used: immunoSEQ multiplex PCR; TCRdb lists only in-frame clones, some missing. The D gene and trimming were derived from the DNA, and the V and J assignments and clone size from that table. There are about 120,000 clones in the sample; nearly 90% occur only once, and around 4% lies in the top ten.

This receptor was taken from a woman aged 55-69 years with COVID-19, enrolled during active disease. Sequenced material: peripheral blood. This chain links TRBV7-2 with TRBJ2-3; 8 positions match TRBD2. The CDR3 is CASSLIFGGAADTQYF. The CDR3 DNA reads as TGTGCCAGCAGCTTAATCTTCGGGGGGGCCGCAGATACGCAGTATTTT.